A selection of T cell receptor beta chains follows, all from one sample in a study of Ad26.COV2.S vaccination and SARS-CoV-2 variants. Here immunoSEQ multiplex PCR was the method, and the copy in TCRdb shows in-frame clones only, minus some. Seen here are some 240,000 clones, roughly nine tenths observed once, and the top ten hold about 2.7%. The specimen was peripheral blood, collected in a trial of Ad26.COV2.S vaccine versus placebo. These receptors all stem from a person aged 18-60 years who received the Ad26.COV2.S COVID-19 vaccine or a placebo. The CDR3 runs from the conserved cysteine through the conserved F or W. A D gene is named only where the DNA matches it firmly. Clone size appears in some rows only: once, few, many, or a class for an expanded clone.

J | V | size | D | DNA | CDR3
TRBJ2-4 | TRBV29-1 | . | . | TGCAGCGTTGACTGGCAGAACATTCAGTACTTC | CSVDWQNIQYF
TRBJ2-7 | TRBV5-4 | . | . | TGTGCCAGCAGCCTCAAGACAGGCCCGAACGAGCAGTACTTC | CASSLKTGPNEQYF
TRBJ2-5 | TRBV6-2/TRBV6-3 | . | . | TGTGCCAGCAGTTACTCCGGTGACTATGGGACCCAGTACTTC | CASSYSGDYGTQYF
TRBJ2-2 | TRBV6-4 | . | TRBD2 | TGTGCCAGCAGTGGGACTAGCACCGGGGAGCTGTTTTTT | CASSGTSTGELFF
TRBJ2-2 | TRBV7-2 | . | . | TGTGCCAGCAGCTACACTGTAGGGGGCGGGGAGCTGTTTTTT | CASSYTVGGGELFF
TRBJ1-2 | TRBV5-4 | . | . | TGTGCCAGCAGCGAGGTTTATACCTATGGCTACACCTTC | CASSEVYTYGYTF
TRBJ2-1 | TRBV24-1 | . | TRBD2 | TGTGCCACCAGTGACCCGGGACTAGCGGGAAACAATGAGCAGTTCTTC | CATSDPGLAGNNEQFF
TRBJ2-2 | TRBV2 | . | . | TGTGCCAGCATTGTGAACACCGGGGAGCTGTTTTTT | CASIVNTGELFF
TRBJ2-1 | TRBV5-1 | . | . | TGCGCCAGCAGCTTGTCGGACCCGACCTACAATGAGCAGTTCTTC | CASSLSDPTYNEQFF
TRBJ2-2 | TRBV10-3 | . | . | TGTGCCATCAGTGATGGGTCTAGTGGCACCGGGGAGCTGTTTTTT | CAISDGSSGTGELFF
TRBJ1-2 | TRBV4-1 | once | . | TGCGCCAGCAGCCAGAATTGGGGTTCTAACTATGGCTACACCTTC | CASSQNWGSNYGYTF
TRBJ2-2 | TRBV14 | . | TRBD1 | TGTGCCAGCAGCCATTTAGGGGGCGTCGTATCCGGGGAGCTGTTTTTT | CASSHLGGVVSGELFF
TRBJ1-6 | TRBV5-6 | . | TRBD1 | TGTGCCAGCGCGACAGGGGTCGATTCACCCCTCCACTTT | CASATGVDSPLHF
TRBJ1-3 | TRBV19 | . | . | TGTGCCAGTACCGTATATCTCTTAAGTAATGCTCCGGGCGAAGCCTCTGGAAACACCATATATTTT | CASTVYLLSNAPGEASGNTIYF
TRBJ2-5 | TRBV4-2 | . | . | TGTGCCAGCAGCTATGGGGGGGCTCAAGAGACCCAGTACTTC | CASSYGGAQETQYF
TRBJ1-2 | TRBV12-3/TRBV12-4 | . | . | TGTGCCAGCAGTTTATTCAAGGGGACGGGCTACACCTTC | CASSLFKGTGYTF
TRBJ1-2 | TRBV5-1 | . | TRBD1 | TGCGCCAGCAGCTTGGGCCAGGGGGATGGCTACACCTTC | CASSLGQGDGYTF
TRBJ1-4 | TRBV5-6 | . | . | TGTGCCAGCAGCTTGGCGCAGGGCGCTAATGAAAAACTGTTTTTT | CASSLAQGANEKLFF
TRBJ2-3 | TRBV7-9 | . | . | TGTGCCAGCAGCTTAGGGCTCTCGGAGGTGGATACGCAGTATTTT | CASSLGLSEVDTQYF
TRBJ2-4 | TRBV3-1/TRBV3-2 | . | . | TGTGCCAGCAGCCTCCGACGGTCTGCCAAAAACATTCAGTACTTC | CASSLRRSAKNIQYF
TRBJ2-2 | TRBV4-1 | once | . | TGCGCCAGCAGCCAGGGACCCTTACTTGGGGAGCTGTTTTTT | CASSQGPLLGELFF